This T cell receptor beta chain was recovered during a study of T cells in Graves' hyperthyroidism and ophthalmopathy. This clonotype came up a few times. The CDR3 loop spans 14 amino acids. From germline, CDR1 is DFQATT and CDR2 SNEGSKA (reference sequence). The V and J ends lost 5 bases and 3 bases respectively, with 15 bases between them. RNA transcripts were the template for amplifying TCR beta CDR3 regions. TCR CDR3 regions were first amplified by RT-PCR with HTBI primers. TCRdb re-called the multiplex PCR reads through MiXCR, storing one row per CDR3 protein. The table has 650,000 to 700,000 distinct CDR3 sequences, roughly 17% seen once.

Sequencing was done on a sample of blood. This TCR was sampled from a man aged 45-65 years with Graves' hyperthyroidism. The chain uses TRBV20-1 and TRBJ2-3; TRBD1 or TRBD2 may be the D gene (7 bases each). In DNA, the CDR3 is TGCAGTGCTGCCGACAGGGAGGGAACAGATACGCAGTATTTT. Its translation is CSAADREGTDTQYF.